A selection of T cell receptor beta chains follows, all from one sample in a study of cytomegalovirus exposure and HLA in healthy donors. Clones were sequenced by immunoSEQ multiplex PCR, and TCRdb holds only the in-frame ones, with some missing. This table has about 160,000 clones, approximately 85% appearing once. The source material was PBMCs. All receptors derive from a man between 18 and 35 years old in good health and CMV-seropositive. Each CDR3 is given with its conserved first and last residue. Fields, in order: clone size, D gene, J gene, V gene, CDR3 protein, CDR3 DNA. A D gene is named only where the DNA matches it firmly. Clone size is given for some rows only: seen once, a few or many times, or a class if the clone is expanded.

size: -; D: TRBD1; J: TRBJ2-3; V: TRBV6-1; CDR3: CASSEWKRTGDTDTQYF; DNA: TGTGCCAGCAGTGAATGGAAGCGGACAGGGGACACAGATACGCAGTATTTT
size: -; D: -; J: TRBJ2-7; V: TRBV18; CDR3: CASSPGRGLSYEQYF; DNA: TGTGCCAGCTCACCCGGTCGGGGATTATCCTACGAGCAGTACTTC
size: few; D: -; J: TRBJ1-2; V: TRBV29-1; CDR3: CSVDRGGLYGYTF; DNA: TGCAGCGTTGATCGGGGTGGCCTCTATGGCTACACCTTC
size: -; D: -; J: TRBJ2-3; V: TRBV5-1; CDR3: CASSRGTVTSTDTQYF; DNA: TGCGCCAGCAGCCGCGGGACAGTTACTAGCACAGATACGCAGTATTTT
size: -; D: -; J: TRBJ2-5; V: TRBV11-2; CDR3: CASSLERVGETQYF; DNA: TGTGCCAGCAGCTTAGAGCGGGTAGGGGAGACCCAGTACTTC
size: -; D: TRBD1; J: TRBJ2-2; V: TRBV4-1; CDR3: CASSQGGTGPGELFF; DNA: TGCGCCAGCAGCCAAGGCGGGACAGGCCCCGGGGAGCTGTTTTTT
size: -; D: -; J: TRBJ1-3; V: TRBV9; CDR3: CASTSSGNTIYF; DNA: TGTGCCAGCACGAGCTCTGGAAACACCATATATTTT
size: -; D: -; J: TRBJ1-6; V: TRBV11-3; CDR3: CASSLDQGRGRSPLHF; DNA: TGTGCCAGCAGCTTAGATCAGGGCAGGGGACGCTCACCCCTCCACTTT
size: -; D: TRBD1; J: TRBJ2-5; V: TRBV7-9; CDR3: CASSRPITGVGGTQYF; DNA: TGTGCCAGCAGCCGACCTATAACAGGGGTAGGCGGGACCCAGTACTTC
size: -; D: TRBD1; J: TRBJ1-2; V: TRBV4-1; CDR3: CASSQDGAGGGYGYTF; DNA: TGCGCCAGCAGCCAAGATGGAGCAGGGGGTGGCTATGGCTACACCTTC
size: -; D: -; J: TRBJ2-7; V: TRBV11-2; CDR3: CASSLGGETGRNEQYF; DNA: TGTGCCAGCAGCTTAGGGGGGGAGACAGGGAGGAACGAGCAGTACTTC
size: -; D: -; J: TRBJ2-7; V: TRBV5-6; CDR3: CASSFLYEQYF; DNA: TGTGCCAGCAGCTTTCTATACGAGCAGTACTTC
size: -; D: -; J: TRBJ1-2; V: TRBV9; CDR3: CASSDGPGRYGYTF; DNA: TGTGCCAGCAGCGATGGTCCGGGAAGGTATGGCTACACCTTC
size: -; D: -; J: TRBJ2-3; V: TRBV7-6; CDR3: CASSLEGGASTDTQYF; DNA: TGTGCCAGCAGCTTAGAGGGGGGGGCTAGCACAGATACGCAGTATTTT
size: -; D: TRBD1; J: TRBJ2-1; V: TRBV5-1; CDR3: CASSLETGALDEQFF; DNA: TGCGCCAGCAGCTTGGAAACAGGGGCGCTCGATGAGCAGTTCTTC
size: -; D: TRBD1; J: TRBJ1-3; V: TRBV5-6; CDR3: CASSPQGRGSNTIYF; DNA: TGTGCCAGCAGCCCACAGGGGAGAGGAAGTAACACCATATATTTT
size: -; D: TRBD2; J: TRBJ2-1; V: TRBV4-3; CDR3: CASSQDHGGAPNEQFF; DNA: TGCGCCAGCAGCCAAGATCACGGGGGGGCCCCGAATGAGCAGTTCTTC
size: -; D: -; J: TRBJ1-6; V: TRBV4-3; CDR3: CASSQAGKSNSPLHF; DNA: TGCGCCAGCAGCCAGGCGGGGAAAAGTAATTCACCCCTCCACTTT
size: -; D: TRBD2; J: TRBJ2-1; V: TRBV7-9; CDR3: CSSSLAALAGNDEQFF; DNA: TGTTCCAGCAGCTTAGCCGCACTAGCGGGTAACGATGAGCAGTTCTTC
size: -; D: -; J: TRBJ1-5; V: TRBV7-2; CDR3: CASSLVGGGSNQPQHF; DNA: TGTGCCAGCAGCTTAGTCGGGGGAGGGAGCAATCAGCCCCAGCATTTT
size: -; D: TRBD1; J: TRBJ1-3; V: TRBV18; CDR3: CASSPGQGSAGNTIYF; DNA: TGTGCCAGCTCTCCCGGACAGGGTTCAGCTGGAAACACCATATATTTT
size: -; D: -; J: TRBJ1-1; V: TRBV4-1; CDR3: CASGGRENTEAFF; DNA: TGCGCCAGCGGCGGCAGGGAGAACACTGAAGCTTTCTTT
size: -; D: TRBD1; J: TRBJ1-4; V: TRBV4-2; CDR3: CASSHTDRRLFF; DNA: TGTGCCAGCAGCCATACGGACAGGCGCCTGTTTTTT
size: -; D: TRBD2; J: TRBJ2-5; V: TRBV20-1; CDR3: CSATSAETQYF; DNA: TGCAGTGCGACTAGCGCGGAGACCCAGTACTTC
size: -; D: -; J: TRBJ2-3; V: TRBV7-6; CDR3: CASSYRDSKQYF; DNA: TGTGCCAGCAGCTACCGGGACTCTAAGCAGTATTTT
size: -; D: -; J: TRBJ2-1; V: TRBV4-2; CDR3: CASSQDFRNEQFF; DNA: TGTGCCAGCAGCCAAGACTTTCGGAATGAGCAGTTCTTC
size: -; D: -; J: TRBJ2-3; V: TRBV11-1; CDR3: CASSFIDSSTDTQYF; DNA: TGTGCCAGCAGCTTTATTGACAGTAGCACAGATACGCAGTATTTT
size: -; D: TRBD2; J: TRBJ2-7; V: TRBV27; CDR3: CASSASGGYEQYF; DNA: TGTGCCAGCAGTGCTAGCGGGGGGTACGAGCAGTACTTC
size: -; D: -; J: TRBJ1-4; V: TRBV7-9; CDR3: CASSSQQGLGEKLFF; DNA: TGTGCCAGCAGCTCCCAACAGGGTTTAGGTGAAAAACTGTTTTTT
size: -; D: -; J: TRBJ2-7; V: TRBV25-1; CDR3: CASSDPGKAPYEQYF; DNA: TGTGCCAGCAGTGATCCAGGGAAAGCCCCCTACGAGCAGTACTTC
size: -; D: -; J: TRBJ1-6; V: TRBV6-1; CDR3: CASSGTADNSPLHF; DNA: TGTGCCAGCAGTGGGACAGCCGATAATTCACCCCTCCACTTT
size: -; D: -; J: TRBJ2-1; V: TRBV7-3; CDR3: CASSFLEYNEQFF; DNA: TGTGCCAGCAGCTTCCTGGAGTACAATGAGCAGTTCTTC
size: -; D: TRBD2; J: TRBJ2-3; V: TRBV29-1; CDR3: CSVELVAGFTDTQYF; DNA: TGCAGCGTTGAACTGGTAGCGGGGTTCACAGATACGCAGTATTTT
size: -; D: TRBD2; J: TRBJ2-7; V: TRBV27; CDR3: CASSLSGGSIYEQYF; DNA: TGTGCCAGCAGCCTGTCGGGGGGGTCCATCTACGAGCAGTACTTC
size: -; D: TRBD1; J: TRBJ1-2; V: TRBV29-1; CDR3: CSVSFPGGGYTF; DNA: TGCAGCGTTTCCTTCCCAGGGGGTGGCTACACCTTC
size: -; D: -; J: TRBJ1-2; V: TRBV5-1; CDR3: CASSFSYPGAINYGYTF; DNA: TGCGCCAGCAGCTTCTCCTATCCTGGGGCGATCAACTATGGCTACACCTTC
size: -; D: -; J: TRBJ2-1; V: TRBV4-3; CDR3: CASSKKGGYNEQFF; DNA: TGCGCCAGCAGCAAAAAGGGGGGGTACAATGAGCAGTTCTTC
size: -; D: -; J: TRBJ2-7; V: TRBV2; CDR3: CASSAGPSYEQYF; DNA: TGTGCCAGCAGTGCGGGTCCCTCCTACGAGCAGTACTTC
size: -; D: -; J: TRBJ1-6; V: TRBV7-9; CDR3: CASRPRGGNSPLHF; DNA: TGTGCCAGCAGGCCTAGGGGTGGAAATTCACCCCTCCACTTT
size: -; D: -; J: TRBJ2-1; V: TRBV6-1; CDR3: CASSERWQGNEQFF; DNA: TGTGCCAGCAGTGAACGGTGGCAGGGGAATGAGCAGTTCTTC